The rows below give T cell receptor beta chains drawn from one sample of a study of tumor-infiltrating lymphocytes in oesophageal squamous cell carcinoma. TCRdb ran MiXCR on the PCR reads and lists one entry per CDR3 protein. The sample includes about 11,000 distinct CDR3 sequences, roughly half of them seen just once. Sequenced input: esophageal tumor tissue. The origin of the receptors is a male donor with esophageal squamous cell carcinoma. Each CDR3 is given with its conserved first and last residue. D genes are given only for firm matches. For some rows the clone size is stated as once, few or many, or as a class when expanded; others skip it.

j_call v_call clone_size d_call cdr3_nt cdr3_aa
TRBJ1-1 TRBV7-9 . . TGTGCCAGCAGCCCGGAGAACACTGAAGCTTTCTTT CASSPENTEAFF
TRBJ1-2 TRBV6-1 many . TGTGCCAGCAGTGAAGGGACAGAAGATGGCTACACCTTC CASSEGTEDGYTF
TRBJ2-1 TRBV11-3 medium-sized . TGTGCCAGCAGCTTAGTTAGTAGCGGAGTCTACAATGAGCAGTTCTTC CASSLVSSGVYNEQFF
TRBJ2-7 TRBV7-4 . . TGTGCCAGCAGCTTAGATATAGAGCCCTACGAGCAGTACTTC CASSLDIEPYEQYF
TRBJ2-1 TRBV11-2 few TRBD2 TGTGCCAGCAGCACCCGCGGGAGCTCCTACAATGAGCAGTTCTTC CASSTRGSSYNEQFF
TRBJ2-7 TRBV6-5 few . TGTGCCAGCAGTTACGCTCCCTTACATGGGGGCTACGAGCAGTACTTC CASSYAPLHGGYEQYF
TRBJ2-2 TRBV7-6 . . TGTGCCAGCAGCTTTGGGGGGATCTCCTACGAGCAGTTTTTT CASSFGGISYEQFF
TRBJ2-5 TRBV6-1 . TRBD2 TGTGCCAGCAGTGACCCCTGGGGGGGGAAGGAGACCCAGTACTTC CASSDPWGGKETQYF
TRBJ2-1 TRBV7-6 few . TGTGCCAGCAGCTTAGCTATAGGGAGACGACAGTTCTTC CASSLAIGRRQFF
TRBJ2-1 TRBV6-1 . . TGTGCCAGCAGTGAAGCATTCCTAGAGCCGTACAATGAGCAGTTCTTC CASSEAFLEPYNEQFF
TRBJ2-5 TRBV6-1 many TRBD2 TGTGCCAGCAGGAATAGCGGGAGACCTCAAGAGACCCAGTACTTC CASRNSGRPQETQYF
TRBJ2-1 TRBV7-8 . TRBD2 TGTGCCAGCAGCTTAGCGGAATGGAAGACTAGCGGATACTCCTACAATGAGCAGTTCTTC CASSLAEWKTSGYSYNEQFF
TRBJ2-7 TRBV7-9 . . TGTGCCAGCAGGGCGCCAGGGCCCAATAGGGAGCAGTACTTC CASRAPGPNREQYF
TRBJ2-1 TRBV12-3/TRBV12-4 . . TGTGCCAGCAGTTTAGCGGGGGGGCCACTTAATGAGCAGTTCTTC CASSLAGGPLNEQFF
TRBJ2-7 TRBV7-8 . . TGTGCCAGCAGCTTAGCAGGGAGGACCTACGAGCAGTACTTC CASSLAGRTYEQYF
TRBJ2-1 TRBV7-2 . . TGTGCCAGCAGCTTAGCCGAGAGCTCCTACAATGAGCAGTTCTTC CASSLAESSYNEQFF
TRBJ1-1 TRBV10-3 medium-sized . TGTGCCATCAGTGAGTCGGGGTCAAATCTCCTTAGCACTGAAGCTTTCTTT CAISESGSNLLSTEAFF
TRBJ2-5 TRBV6-2/TRBV6-3 . . TGTGCCAGCAGTTACTGGGGGGCGCGGGAGACCCAGTACTTC CASSYWGARETQYF
TRBJ1-2 TRBV10-3 . . TGTGCCATCAGTGAGGAGGCATATGGCTACACCTTC CAISEEAYGYTF
TRBJ1-2 TRBV7-6 . . TGTGCCAGCAGCTTAGCCGGCTATGGCTACACCTTC CASSLAGYGYTF
TRBJ1-5 TRBV6-2/TRBV6-3 . . TGTGCCAGCAGGACGGGACAATATAGCAATCAGCCCCAGCATTTT CASRTGQYSNQPQHF
TRBJ2-7 TRBV6-1 . TRBD1 TGTGCCAGCAAGACAGGGGGCGATGACTACGAGCAGTACTTC CASKTGGDDYEQYF
TRBJ2-7 TRBV7-2 . . TGTGCCAGCAGCGCGGTCAGGGGCTACGAGCAGTACTTC CASSAVRGYEQYF
TRBJ1-1 TRBV11-2 few . TGTGCCAGCAGCTTAGTTCTGGGGGTTGGTACTGAAGCTTTCTTT CASSLVLGVGTEAFF
TRBJ2-2 TRBV7-3 . . TGTGCCAGCAGCTTAACAGGGAAGGATACCGGGGAGCTGTTATTT CASSLTGKDTGELLF
TRBJ2-7 TRBV7-6 . . TGTGCTAGCAGCTGGACTTGGGAGGCCGAGCAGTACTTC CASSWTWEAEQYF
TRBJ2-1 TRBV19 many . TGTGCCAGTAGTATCGGATGGGGGAGCTCCTACAATGAGCAGTTCTTC CASSIGWGSSYNEQFF
TRBJ2-1 TRBV2 few TRBD2 TGTGCCAGCAGCGGGACTAGCGACTACAATGAGCAGTTCTTC CASSGTSDYNEQFF
TRBJ1-1 TRBV4-2 . TRBD1 TGTGCCAGCAGCCGGTCCTTAGCACAGGGGGACACTGAAGCTTTCTTT CASSRSLAQGDTEAFF
TRBJ2-7 TRBV6-2/TRBV6-3 . TRBD2 TGTGCCAGCAGTGTCGGGACTAGCGTACGCTACGAGCAGTACTTC CASSVGTSVRYEQYF
TRBJ2-5 TRBV7-4 once TRBD1 TGTGCCAGCAGCTTAAGGGGACAGCTCCAAGAGACCCAGTACTTC CASSLRGQLQETQYF
TRBJ2-2 TRBV7-3 medium-sized TRBD2 TGTGCCAGCAGGACCACGGGGACTAGCGGGATCGCGAACACCGGGGAGCTGTTTTTT CASRTTGTSGIANTGELFF
TRBJ2-5 TRBV12-3/TRBV12-4 . TRBD2 TGTGCCAGCAGCCTAGCGGGAAGAGAGACCCAGTACTTC CASSLAGRETQYF
TRBJ2-1 TRBV6-1 . . TGTGCCAGCAGTGAAGCGGTCTCATACAATGAGCAGTTCTTC CASSEAVSYNEQFF
TRBJ2-4 TRBV7-6 . . TGTGCCAGCAGCTTAGGGGTAGGACGGGAGCAGTACTTC CASSLGVGREQYF
TRBJ2-7 TRBV12-3/TRBV12-4 . TRBD2 TGTGCCAGCAGTTTGTCGAGGGACTACCCGGGGGAGCAGTACTTC CASSLSRDYPGEQYF
TRBJ1-4 TRBV6-6 . . TGTGCCAGCAGTTACGGGGGGGAGAGCCAACTGTTTTTT CASSYGGESQLFF
TRBJ2-2 TRBV7-2 . TRBD2 TGTGCCAGCAGCGAGCTAGCGGTCGGTGGGGAGCTGTTTTTT CASSELAVGGELFF
TRBJ2-3 TRBV7-2 few . TGTGCCAGCAGCGCGGTTCTGGTGAGCACAGATACGCAGTATTTT CASSAVLVSTDTQYF
TRBJ2-7 TRBV10-3 medium-sized TRBD1 TGTGCCATCACCCCCGGGACAGGGACCTACGAGCAGTACTTC CAITPGTGTYEQYF
TRBJ1-2 TRBV7-9 . . TGTGCCAGCAGCTTAGAGGGGGTGGGGGTCGGCTACACCTTC CASSLEGVGVGYTF
TRBJ2-7 TRBV19 . TRBD2 TGTGCCAGCCAGACTAGCGGGAGCTCCTACGAGCAGTACTTC CASQTSGSSYEQYF
TRBJ2-1 TRBV7-8 . TRBD2 TGTGCCAGCAGCCCCCTGCTCCTAGCGGGGTTCTACAATGAGCAGTTCTTC CASSPLLLAGFYNEQFF
TRBJ2-1 TRBV25-1 many TRBD2 TGTGCCACGGGACTAGCGGGAATCTATGAGCAGTTCTTC CATGLAGIYEQFF
TRBJ2-3 TRBV7-3 hyperexpanded TRBD1 TGTGCCAGCAGCTACGACAGGGAGAGCACAGATACGCAGTATTTT CASSYDRESTDTQYF
TRBJ2-6 TRBV7-9 . TRBD2 TGTGCCAGCAGCTTCGGGGGGAGCTCTGGGGCCAACGTCCTGACTTTC CASSFGGSSGANVLTF
TRBJ1-6 TRBV11-2 . . TGTACCAGCAGCCGCAGGGGATTTGGAGAGACCCAGTACTTT CTSSRRGFGETQYF
TRBJ2-7 TRBV6-6 . TRBD2 TGTGCCAGCACCAACCTAGCGGGAGAGCACGAGCAGTACTTC CASTNLAGEHEQYF
TRBJ1-5 TRBV6-2/TRBV6-3 . TRBD1 TGTGCCAGCAGAGGAACAGGGGGCTATCAGCCCCAGCATTTT CASRGTGGYQPQHF
TRBJ2-3 TRBV7-3 . . TGTGCCAGCAGCTTAACTGAAACTAGCACAGATACGCAGTATTTT CASSLTETSTDTQYF
TRBJ2-2 TRBV2 many TRBD2 TGTGCCAGCAGCCAGGCGGGAGACACCGGGGAGCTGTTTTTT CASSQAGDTGELFF
TRBJ2-1 TRBV7-3 . TRBD2 TGTGCCAGCAGCTTATCGCCGACTAGCGGATACAATGAGCAGTTCTTC CASSLSPTSGYNEQFF
TRBJ1-2 TRBV7-2 once TRBD1 TGTGCCAGCAGCTCGACGACAGGGAATGGCTACACCTTC CASSSTTGNGYTF
TRBJ2-7 TRBV7-9 few TRBD1 TGTGCCAGCAGCCCAGTAGGGGATACAGGGGGTTACTACGAGCAGTACTTC CASSPVGDTGGYYEQYF
TRBJ2-5 TRBV7-6 . . TGTGCCAGCAGCCCTAATCCAGGGGAAGAGACCCAGTACTTC CASSPNPGEETQYF